A single sample gave rise to the 14 T cell receptor beta chains below, sequenced in a study of T-cell reconstitution after alpha-beta-depleted transplantation in children. A TCRbeta library incorporating unique molecular identifiers was prepared. TCRdb independently ran MiXCR on the PCR reads; one entry per CDR3 protein. The sample has hundreds of thousands of distinct CDR3 sequences, around 15% seen once. The material sequenced was PBMCs, mostly from graft donor cells, taken 360 days after TCRalphabeta/CD19-depleted stem cell transplant. The receptors derive from a boy in the first two years of life who had a stem cell transplant for Wiskott-Aldrich syndrome, so the T cells may come from the graft donor.

This clonotype occurred many times. The chain employs TRBV10-2 and TRBJ2-7; no clear D. CDR1 is WSHSY, CDR2 SAAADI, per germline. V lost 7 bases to trimming and J lost 5 bases, with 12 bases between them. The CDR3 is made up of 12 amino acids. This CDR3 reads CASKGPTHEQYF. As DNA, the CDR3 is TGCGCCAGCAAAGGGCCTACCCACGAGCAGTACTTC.

This chain connects TRBV7-8 to TRBJ2-7, with D possibly being TRBD1 (6 bases). CDR1 is SGHVS and CDR2 is FQNEAQ in the germline V gene. With 5 bases removed from V and 5 bases from J, the gap between germline ends came to 19 bases. There are 15 residues in the CDR3. The CDR3 DNA sequence: TGTGCCAGCAGCCCACAGGGAATCGGGATACACGAGCAGTACTTC. Its translation: CASSPQGIGIHEQYF. Filled out from reference TRBV7-8 and TRBJ2-7, the complete variable domain reads GAGVSQSPRYKVAKRGQDVALRCDPISGHVSLFWYQQALGQGPEFLTYFQNEAQLDKSGLPSDRFFAERPEGSVSTLKIQRTQQEDSAVYLCASSPQGIGIHEQYFGPGTRLTVT.

The chain carries TRBV9 and TRBJ1-3; no clear D gene. Trimming shortened V by 3 bases and J by 4 bases, and 23 bases separated the two germline ends. Germline V lookup: CDR1 SGDLS, CDR2 YYNGEE. The CDR3 sequence is 18 residues long. For the CDR3, the DNA is TGTGCCAGCAGCGCCGGGGATCCGGCGGTATGGGGAGGAAACACCATATATTTT. This sequence encodes CASSAGDPAVWGGNTIYF.

The chain carries TRBV18 and TRBJ2-5; 7 bases map to TRBD1. The CDR3 is 14 amino acids. V was clipped by 1 base and J by 3 bases; unmatched bases: 2. CDR1 KGHSH and CDR2 LQKENI come from the germline V gene. CDR3 residues: CASSPLTGKETQYF. CDR3 DNA: TGTGCCAGCTCACCACTGACAGGGAAAGAGACCCAGTACTTC.

This clonotype was seen a few times. V gene TRBV11-1 combines with J gene TRBJ2-2, with D possibly matching TRBD1 (5 bases). This CDR3 is built from 14 residues. Germline V lookup: CDR1 SGHAT, CDR2 FQDESV (reference sequence). Deletions cut 5 bases from V and 1 base from J, with 8 bases between. CDR3 in amino acids: CASSTQGNTGELFF. In nucleotides, the CDR3 is TGTGCCAGCAGCACCCAGGGGAACACCGGGGAGCTGTTTTTT.

The chain couples TRBV6-5 to TRBJ2-5, with TRBD1 matching over 8 bases. CDR1 and CDR2 (germline): MNHEY, SVGAGI. This CDR3 has 15 amino acids. The ends lost 2 bases at V and 4 bases at J; junction bases unmatched: 6. The CDR3 sequence: CASSYGQGAGETQYF. The CDR3, as DNA: TGTGCCAGCAGTTACGGGCAGGGGGCAGGAGAGACCCAGTACTTC.

Only a few counts were recorded for this clonotype. V is TRBV20-1 and J is TRBJ2-1, with D unclear. Trimming took off 5 bases at V and 4 bases at J, with 6 bases between the two ends. This CDR3 has 11 residues. CDR1 DFQATT and CDR2 SNEGSKA come from the germline V gene (reference sequence). DNA of the CDR3: TGCAGTGCTCACCATTACAATGAGCAGTTCTTC. This translates into CSAHHYNEQFF.

This clonotype has just a few counts. The J gene is TRBJ2-7, the V gene TRBV4-1, with 7 bases that match TRBD2. Germline V gene data show CDR1 as MGHRA and CDR2 as YSYEKL. After removal of 1 base from V and 3 bases from J, the junction contained 6 bases not matched to a gene. CDR3 length: 15 amino acids. The CDR3: CASSQGKGRVYEQYF. The CDR3 DNA follows: TGCGCCAGCAGCCAAGGAAAAGGGAGGGTCTACGAGCAGTACTTC.

The chain carries TRBV12-3 or TRBV12-4 and TRBJ1-5; 8 positions agree with TRBD1. The CDR3 is 15 residues long. Germline trimming cut 7 bases from V and 3 bases from J; bases unmatched to any gene: 8. In nucleotides, the CDR3 is TGTGCCAGCACCCTAGGGACAGGCGTCAATCAGCCCCAGCATTTT. It yields the protein CASTLGTGVNQPQHF.

This clonotype occurred a few times. This chain uses TRBV24-1 with TRBJ2-3; D unclear. This CDR3 comprises 14 residues. The germline V and J ends were trimmed by 5 bases and 0 bases, with 8 bases remaining between them. The germline V gene has CDR1 KGHDR and CDR2 SFDVKD. CDR3 DNA: TGTGCCACCAGTGGCCTCTCTAGCACAGATACGCAGTATTTT. Translation gives CATSGLSSTDTQYF.

The J gene is TRBJ2-2, the V gene TRBV7-9; 8 nucleotides match TRBD1. The V segment lost 8 bases and the J segment 4 bases; nucleotides outside the gene matches: 3. Germline V gene sequence: CDR1 SEHNR, CDR2 FQNEAQ (reference sequence). This CDR3 contains 13 residues. The CDR3 protein is CASGTGSTGELFF. Here the CDR3 DNA reads TGTGCCAGCGGGACAGGCAGCACCGGGGAGCTGTTTTTT.

V and J are TRBV7-9 and TRBJ2-7; D remains ambiguous. The CDR3 sequence is 12 residues long. Germline V CDR1 and CDR2: SEHNR, FQNEAQ (reference sequence). The V and J ends lost 5 bases and 13 bases respectively, with 18 bases between them. CDR3 sequence: CASSQMTIRPYF. As DNA, the CDR3 is TGTGCCAGCAGCCAAATGACAATTAGGCCCTACTTC.

Here the CDR3 reads CASSYTGFYGYTF. CDR3 nucleotides: TGTGCCAGCAGCTATACAGGGTTCTATGGCTACACCTTC. V gene TRBV7-9 combines with J gene TRBJ1-2; D possibly corresponds to TRBD1 (6 bases). This CDR3 comprises 13 residues. The germline CDR1 and CDR2 sequences are SEHNR and FQNEAQ (reference sequence). The germline V and J ends were trimmed by 4 bases and 4 bases, with 10 bases remaining between them.

The sample holds a few counts of this clonotype. The chain links TRBV9 to TRBJ2-2; D is undetermined. CDR3 length: 13 amino acids. Germline CDR1 and CDR2: SGDLS and YYNGEE. The V and J ends lost 0 bases and 7 bases respectively, with 7 bases between them. CDR3: CASSVVPSGELFF. The CDR3 DNA follows: TGTGCCAGCAGCGTAGTCCCCAGCGGGGAGCTGTTTTTT. The variable domain in full, completed from reference TRBV9 and TRBJ2-2, reads DSGVTQTPKHLITATGQRVTLRCSPRSGDLSVYWYQQSLDQGLQFLIQYYNGEERAKGNILERFSAQQFPDLHSELNLSSLELGDSALYFCASSVVPSGELFFGEGSRLTVL.